This entry describes one TCR beta chain. This clonotype appeared many times. Its antigen remains unidentified. No quality values exist for individual bases; no much larger clone is one base distant. The data derive from a study of neurological immune-mediated disorders (dated by TCRdb to between 2018 and 2021). About the investigation overall: Of the roughly 34 multiple sclerosis patients, approximately 31 had relapsing-remitting MS and 3 had secondary progressive MS. Peripheral blood TCR-beta repertoires from HTLV-I-associated myelopathy (HAM/TSP) patients, multiple sclerosis patients and healthy controls were compared by UMI-based sequencing. Alongside PBMC samples, the set of 80 to 130 TCR-beta libraries contained longitudinal samples, technical triplicates, and paired CD4+ and CD8+ T-cell subsets that had been sorted. The cohort included 60 to 75 subjects: around 15 with HAM/TSP, some 34 with multiple sclerosis, and some 20 healthy controls. Findings and caveats that apply to the study as a whole: TCR clonal expansion was highest in HAM/TSP patients and lowest in MS patients, with MS patients falling below even healthy controls. Across subjects, expanded clones never shared an identical CDR3 amino acid sequence, which suggests that the TCR-beta repertoires in every group were private. In phylogenetic analysis, the repertoires of 18 of 34 MS patients grouped into a cluster of related CDR3 sequences, which suggests a possible signature at the repertoire level. No association of the MS cluster with clinical or MRI features was observed, and the need for larger cohorts was stated by the authors.

For the unsorted PBMC libraries, 2 million PBMCs were stored in RNAlater at -80 degrees C until RNA extraction and were used to generate the libraries. The multiple sclerosis patients were enrolled in a US clinical protocol that used magnetic resonance imaging to evaluate disease progression. Peripheral blood was subjected to Ficoll-Hypaque density gradient centrifugation to isolate PBMCs, which were then cryopreserved in liquid nitrogen. To synthesize cDNA, template-switch 5'RACE was performed with a primer carrying a 10-nucleotide random unique molecular identifier so that each TCR transcript was tagged. Every sequencing run covered 15-18 subjects and yielded more than 200 million TCR-beta sequences. The RNeasy kit was used to extract total RNA. TCR-beta VDJ regions were amplified with primers for the TCR constant region and the 5'RACE anchor, using the KAPA Real-time Library Amplification kit. A first PCR added sample indexes and Illumina adaptors, and a second PCR then raised library yield. After Ampure bead purification, the roughly 650 bp TCR product was size-selected on a 2% E-gel SizeSelection system. Before pooling, libraries had their quality checked on a Bioanalyzer, their concentration measured with Qubit, and their quantity determined with the Kapa Library Quantification kit. An Illumina HiSeq 2500 was used to sequence the libraries paired-end at 2 x 150 bp. To increase sequence diversity, roughly 24-32% phiX was spiked into each library pool. For the original study's pipeline: The quality-filtered reads were processed with the UMI-based MiGEC pipeline, whose error correction step removed more than 75% of the raw TCR sequences. IMGT germline references were used for alignment of VDJ genes, and clonotypes were defined by a unique CDR3 amino acid sequence together with V-J genes. Clonal expansion, Shannon diversity and CDR3 relatedness were evaluated with VDJtools (CalcPairwiseDistances, ClusterSamples), while phylogenetic trees were built in CLCbio workbench. Expanded clones were defined as having at least 8 unique UMIs, based on coefficient-of-variation modelling across technical triplicates. TCRdb's own reprocessing of the public reads used fastp at Q25 and MiXCR and kept productive beta chains. Every CDR3 protein is listed once, alongside the most common genes and DNA of its rows. In this record, the V and J calls reflect TCRdb's handling and not the investigators' own analysis. The sample includes about 66,000 distinct CDR3 sequences, with approximately 5% observed a single time. In total, the top ten clones hold about 2.2% of the sample.

CDR1 DFQATT and CDR2 SNEGSKA were looked up in the germline V gene (reference sequence). V was cut back by 6 bases and J by 6 bases, leaving a gap of 25 bases between them. Its CDR3 holds 16 amino acids, cysteine through phenylalanine. The CDR3 DNA has 48 bases and is translated from base 1. The V gene is TRBV20-1 and the J gene is TRBJ2-3; the D segment cannot be called with confidence. The source is a woman in her 70s with multiple sclerosis. The sample comprised PBMCs. The CDR3: CSAPRGSAPWRDTQYF. The DNA sequence is TGCAGTGCCCCGAGAGGAAGCGCCCCTTGGCGGGATACGCAGTATTTT.